This passage covers 24 T cell receptor beta chains from one sample sequenced in a study of control samples from healthy donors and cancer patients. Assay used: immunoSEQ multiplex PCR; TCRdb lists only in-frame clones, some missing. The data hold roughly 84,000 clones, with approximately 90% observed a single time. The sequenced sample consisted of blood. The receptors originated from a middle-aged man in good health.

The chain combines TRBV25-1 with TRBJ2-7; D is perhaps TRBD1 (6 bases). The CDR3 length is 12 residues. The V end was cut by 7 bases, the J end by 2 bases, with 9 bases between. Germline values: CDR1 MGHDK, CDR2 SYGVNS. The CDR3 protein is CASMGAPYEQYF. In nucleotides, the CDR3 is TGTGCCAGCATGGGGGCGCCCTACGAGCAGTACTTC.

V usage is TRBV6-2 or TRBV6-3 and J usage is TRBJ1-5; 8 nucleotides match TRBD1. The CDR3 covers 15 residues. Germline lookup yields CDR1 MNHEY and CDR2 SVGEGT. With V trimmed by 5 bases and J by 7 bases, 10 bases remained unmatched. This CDR3 reads CASSDPFRGRQPQHF. Here the CDR3 DNA reads TGTGCCAGCAGTGACCCGTTCAGGGGGCGACAGCCCCAGCATTTT.

V is TRBV11-2 and J is TRBJ1-2, with D possibly matching TRBD1 (5 bases). V lost 5 bases, J lost 5 bases, and 12 bases lay in between. CDR1 is SGHAT and CDR2 is FQNNGV in the germline V gene. There are 13 residues in the CDR3. CDR3 residues: CASSPGGVYGYTF. The CDR3 DNA follows: TGTGCCAGCAGCCCGGGGGGGGTTTATGGCTACACCTTC.

The chain has TRBV21-1 and TRBJ2-1; TRBD2 was called by the table and not checked on the DNA. TRBV21-1 is a pseudogene. There are 13 residues in the CDR3. The CDR3 DNA sequence: TGTGCCAGCAGCAAAGGGAGCCAGCATGAGCAGTTCTTC. It yields the protein CASSKGSQHEQFF.

This clone has only one observation. This chain connects TRBV19 to TRBJ1-4; D remains ambiguous. CDR3 length: 13 residues. The germline gives CDR1 LNHDA, CDR2 SQIVND (reference sequence). V gave up 6 bases and J gave up 7 bases, with 12 bases separating them. Here the CDR3 reads CASRRWEGEKLFF. Written as DNA, the CDR3 is TGTGCCAGTAGAAGATGGGAGGGTGAAAAACTGTTTTTT.

The rearrangement joins TRBV5-8 to TRBJ1-4; 12 bases line up with TRBD1. Per germline, CDR1 SGHTS and CDR2 YDEGEE. There are 17 residues in the CDR3. V dropped 1 base and J dropped 3; count of bases not matched to a gene: 4. In DNA, the CDR3 is TGTGCCAGCAGCTTGTGGGGACAGGGGGCTGCTAATGAAAAACTGTTTTTT. Translated, it gives CASSLWGQGAANEKLFF.

This rearrangement joins TRBV29-1 to TRBJ2-5; D not resolved. Germline V gene sequence: CDR1 SQVTM, CDR2 ANQGSEA. This CDR3 is built from 14 residues. Trimming took 3 bases from V and 5 from J, leaving 16 bases between them. CDR3 amino acids: CSVDPGIDTETQYF. The DNA of the CDR3 is TGCAGCGTTGACCCGGGTATAGATACGGAGACCCAGTACTTC.

The V call is TRBV5-5, the J call TRBJ1-2, with D hard to call. Germline V lookup: CDR1 SGHKS, CDR2 YYEKEE (reference sequence). The CDR3 length is 13 residues. With 0 bases removed from V and 2 bases from J, the gap between germline ends came to 5 bases. The CDR3 sequence is CASSLGGNYGYTF. The CDR3, as DNA: TGTGCCAGCAGCTTGGGGGGAAACTATGGCTACACCTTC.

In nucleotides, the CDR3 is TGCGCCAGCAGCTTGGAGGGTGGGGGGTCCTACGAGCAGTACTTC. It yields the protein CASSLEGGGSYEQYF. The chain couples TRBV5-1 to TRBJ2-7; possible D gene TRBD2, 6 bases. With 0 bases removed from V and 1 base from J, the gap between germline ends came to 11 bases. This CDR3 is 15 amino acids long. Germline CDR1 reads SGHRS; CDR2 reads YFSETQ. Combining the CDR3 with reference TRBV5-1 and TRBJ2-7 gives the whole variable domain KAGVTQTPRYLIKTRGQQVTLSCSPISGHRSVSWYQQTPGQGLQFLFEYFSETQRNKGNFPGRFSGRQFSNSRSEMNVSTLELGDSALYLCASSLEGGGSYEQYFGPGTRLTVT.

The rearrangement uses TRBV2 and TRBJ1-6; the D gene is possibly TRBD1 (5 bases). V was trimmed by 2 bases and J by 0 bases, leaving 23 bases between them. The CDR3 sequence is 21 residues long. Germline CDR1 is SNHLY and CDR2 is FYNNEI. DNA for the CDR3: TGTGCCAGCAGTGAAAATCTCTCCCCTCAAGGGGCACGCTCCTATAATTCACCCCTCCACTTT. It translates to CASSENLSPQGARSYNSPLHF.

This chain connects TRBV20-1 to TRBJ2-7; D unresolved. CDR1 and CDR2 from the germline V gene are DFQATT and SNEGSKA (reference sequence). The CDR3 length is 14 residues. V was shortened by 3 bases and J by 4 bases, with 16 bases between the two germline ends. CDR3 nucleotides: TGCAGTGCTAGTGACTCCCTGAGTCCATACGAGCAGTACTTC. The encoded protein is CSASDSLSPYEQYF.

V gene TRBV5-1 combines with J gene TRBJ2-3; 7 nucleotides align to TRBD2. CDR3 size: 15 residues. Germline loops: CDR1 SGHRS, CDR2 YFSETQ. The J segment lost 1 base and the V segment lost 2 bases, leaving 4 bases of the junction unmatched. The CDR3, as DNA: TGCGCCAGCAGCTTAGGAAGCGGGGGCACAGATACGCAGTATTTT. Translating it yields CASSLGSGGTDTQYF.

This clone was observed once. V gene TRBV5-1 combines with J gene TRBJ1-5; possible D gene TRBD1, 6 bases. Germline-derived CDR1 and CDR2 are SGHRS and YFSETQ. The CDR3 has 17 residues. V was clipped by 0 bases and J by 0 bases, with 13 bases between them. The CDR3 region has the DNA TGCGCCAGCAGCTTGGGGGACCGGGACACTAGCAATCAGCCCCAGCATTTT. Its protein is CASSLGDRDTSNQPQHF.

This clone appeared once. The chain recombines TRBV7-6 with TRBJ2-7; 12 bases are a match to TRBD2. The CDR3 length is 16 residues. Germline V lookup: CDR1 SGHVS, CDR2 FNYEAQ. The trim removed 5 bases at V and 0 bases at J, leaving 5 bases unmatched. The CDR3 nucleotides are TGTGCCAGCAGCACCCGGACTAGCGGGATCTCCTACGAGCAGTACTTC. Protein sequence: CASSTRTSGISYEQYF.

The chain recombines TRBV6-6 with TRBJ2-7; 10 bases are a match to TRBD2. The V segment lost 2 bases and the J segment 5 bases; nucleotides outside the gene matches: 6. Per the germline V gene, CDR1 is MNHNY and CDR2 is SVGAGI (reference sequence). CDR3 length: 15 amino acids. The CDR3 spells CASSYVGTSADEQYF. For the CDR3, the DNA is TGTGCCAGCAGTTACGTTGGGACTAGCGCCGACGAGCAGTACTTC.

The chain couples TRBV10-2 to TRBJ1-3; the D gene is possibly TRBD1 (5 bases). The germline CDR1 and CDR2 sequences are WSHSY and SAAADI. V was cut by 5 bases and J by 0 bases, with 11 bases left in between. The CDR3 loop spans 15 amino acids. CDR3 DNA sequence: TGCGCCAGCAGTCCCGACAGTAACTCTGGAAACACCATATATTTT. Its protein is CASSPDSNSGNTIYF.

This chain joins TRBV5-5 and TRBJ1-6; the D is unclear. Germline V gene data show CDR1 as SGHKS and CDR2 as YYEKEE (reference sequence). The CDR3 runs to 18 residues. Trimming took off 4 bases at V and 0 bases at J, with 17 bases between the two ends. CDR3 sequence reads: CASSREAVGSSYNSPLHF. CDR3 in DNA: TGTGCCAGCAGCCGAGAGGCGGTCGGTAGCTCCTATAATTCACCCCTCCACTTT.

The gene calls are TRBV15 and TRBJ1-2; TRBD1 might be the D (6 bases). V was cut by 3 bases and J by 4 bases, with 15 bases left in between. The V gene's germline CDR1 is LNHNV and CDR2 YYDKDF (reference sequence). The CDR3 sequence is 15 residues long. The CDR3 coding sequence is TGTGCCACCAGCAGCTCCCGGGGGGCTCCCTATGGCTACACCTTC. Amino acids: CATSSSRGAPYGYTF.

The chain recombines TRBV5-1 with TRBJ2-2; TRBD1 matches at 7 bases. V shed 4 bases and J 1 base; nucleotides not matched to a gene: 7. CDR1 is SGHRS, CDR2 YFSETQ, per germline. The CDR3 is 16 amino acids. The CDR3, as DNA: TGCGCCAGCAGCCTATTGGACAGGATGAACACCGGGGAGCTGTTTTTT. The encoded protein is CASSLLDRMNTGELFF.

This clone was found a few times. Here the CDR3 reads CASSPFEGLVNQPQHF. The CDR3 DNA reads as TGCGCCAGCAGTCCCTTCGAGGGACTCGTAAATCAGCCCCAGCATTTT. The rearrangement links TRBV4-1 to TRBJ1-5; D might be TRBD1 (5 bases). The CDR3 spans 16 residues. Germline CDR1 is MGHRA and CDR2 is YSYEKL. Trimming shortened V by 6 bases and J by 4 bases, and 19 bases separated the two germline ends.

The chain joins TRBV5-6 to TRBJ1-2; D not certain. The CDR3 is made up of 12 amino acids. CDR1 is SGHDT, CDR2 YYEEEE, per germline. Trimming took off 4 bases at V and 3 bases at J, with 7 bases between the two ends. The CDR3 nucleotides read TGTGCCAGCAGCCAGACGGACTATGGCTACACCTTC. It yields the protein CASSQTDYGYTF.

The CDR3 spells CASSEAGQGYPYEQYF. DNA for the CDR3: TGTGCCAGCAGTGAAGCGGGGCAGGGATATCCCTACGAGCAGTACTTC. The chain joins TRBV6-1 to TRBJ2-7, with D perhaps matching TRBD1 (5 bases). V gave up 0 bases and J gave up 2 bases, with 14 bases separating them. This CDR3 region has 16 residues. The germline V gene has CDR1 MNHNS and CDR2 SASEGT.

The chain links TRBV12-5 to TRBJ2-7; D might be TRBD1 (6 bases). The length of the CDR3 is 14 residues. Trimming pared 5 bases from V and 2 bases from J, leaving 13 bases between. Germline V gene lookup returns CDR1 LGHNT and CDR2 FRNRAP. The CDR3 loop is CASGLRDTAYEQYF. CDR3 DNA: TGTGCTAGTGGTCTCCGGGACACAGCCTACGAGCAGTACTTC.

The chain links TRBV6-1 to TRBJ1-2; no clear D. The CDR3 length is 11 residues. The germline V gene has CDR1 MNHNS and CDR2 SASEGT. Trimming left V 0 bases short and J 13 bases short, with 9 bases between. CDR3 amino acids: CASSEARGPTF. CDR3 DNA: TGTGCCAGCAGTGAAGCGCGGGGTCCCACCTTC.